This is a list of T cell receptor beta chains from one sample in a study. TCRdb re-analysed the 5' RACE reads in MiXCR, keeping a single row per CDR3 protein. The sample lists several thousand distinct CDR3 sequences, approximately 46% occurring once. Sequenced sample: Tregs sorted from a lymph node. The receptors were gathered from a female donor with breast cancer. Both conserved end residues are part of each CDR3. A D gene is named only where the DNA matches it firmly. Where a row states a size, it is once, few, many or the class of an expanded clone; other rows omit it.

>few|-|TRBV12-3/TRBV12-4|TRBJ2-1
TGTGCCAGCAGTTCCCCCTCCAATGAGCAGTTCTTC
CASSSPSNEQFF
>-|-|TRBV29-1|TRBJ2-7
TGCAGCGTTGAAGGTGGGGACCTCTCCTACGTGCAGTACTTC
CSVEGGDLSYVQYF
>-|-|TRBV5-5|TRBJ2-1
TGTGCCAGCAGCTTGTACCGACAGAGCTCCTACAATGAGCAGTTCTTC
CASSLYRQSSYNEQFF
>-|-|TRBV5-1|TRBJ2-7
TGCGCCAGCAGCTCGCGGGACATTAACTACGAGCAGTACTTC
CASSSRDINYEQYF
>-|TRBD1|TRBV20-1|TRBJ2-7
TGCAGTGCTCGCACCTCTCAGGGGGCCCAATTCGGCGAGCAGTACTTC
CSARTSQGAQFGEQYF
>-|TRBD2|TRBV4-2|TRBJ2-7
TGTGCCAGCAGCCAAGGGACTAGCTCTAGCACAGATACGCAGTACTTC
CASSQGTSSSTDTQYF
>few|-|TRBV5-1|TRBJ2-1
TGCGCCAGCAGCCTCGCCCGCAATTCTGGCAATGAGCAGTTCTTC
CASSLARNSGNEQFF
>few|-|TRBV20-1|TRBJ2-5
TGCAGTGCTAGAGATGAACGGACCCAAGAGACCCAGTACTTC
CSARDERTQETQYF
>once|-|TRBV7-3|TRBJ1-1
TGTGCCAGCAGCTTAAGATCTGGGGGCGAAGCTTTCTTT
CASSLRSGGEAFF
>once|-|TRBV27|TRBJ2-5
TGTGCCAGCAGTACACTTGGGGGGGGCTCGGAGACCCAGTACTTC
CASSTLGGGSETQYF
>-|-|TRBV4-1|TRBJ2-3
TGCGCCAGCAGCCAAGGTTTCGGGCATGCGCAGTATTTT
CASSQGFGHAQYF
>few|TRBD1|TRBV5-1|TRBJ2-7
TGCGCCAGCAGCTCGGGACAGGGTCCCTACGAGCAGTACTTC
CASSSGQGPYEQYF
>-|-|TRBV15|TRBJ2-2
TGTGCCACCAGCAGAGATTCGGACGGGAACACCGGGGAGCTGTTTTTT
CATSRDSDGNTGELFF
>-|-|TRBV29-1|TRBJ2-3
TGCAGCGTTGGAACGGTTAGACCCACAGATACGCAGTATTTT
CSVGTVRPTDTQYF
>-|TRBD1|TRBV5-1|TRBJ2-1
TGCGCCAGCAGCCCCGGGACAGGGGGCGTAGATGAGCAGTTCTTC
CASSPGTGGVDEQFF
>-|-|TRBV20-1|TRBJ2-5
TGCAGTGCTGGGAGGATCGGCGAGCAAGAGACCCAGTACTTC
CSAGRIGEQETQYF
>-|-|TRBV4-1|TRBJ2-7
TGCGCCAGCAGCCAAGGTTCAGGGACCCCCCTCGAGCAGTACTTC
CASSQGSGTPLEQYF